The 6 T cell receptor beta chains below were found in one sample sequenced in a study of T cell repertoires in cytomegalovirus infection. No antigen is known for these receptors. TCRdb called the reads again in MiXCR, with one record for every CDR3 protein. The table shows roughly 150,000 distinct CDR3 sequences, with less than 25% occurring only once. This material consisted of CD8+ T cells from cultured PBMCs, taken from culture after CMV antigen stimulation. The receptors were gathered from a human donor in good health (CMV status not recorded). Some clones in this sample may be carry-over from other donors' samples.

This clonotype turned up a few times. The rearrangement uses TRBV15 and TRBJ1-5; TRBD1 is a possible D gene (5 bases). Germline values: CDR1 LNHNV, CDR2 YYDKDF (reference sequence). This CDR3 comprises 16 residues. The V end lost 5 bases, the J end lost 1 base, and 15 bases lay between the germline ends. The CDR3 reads CATSPPGRASNQPQHF. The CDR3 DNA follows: TGTGCCACCAGCCCGCCAGGGCGGGCGAGCAATCAGCCCCAGCATTTT.

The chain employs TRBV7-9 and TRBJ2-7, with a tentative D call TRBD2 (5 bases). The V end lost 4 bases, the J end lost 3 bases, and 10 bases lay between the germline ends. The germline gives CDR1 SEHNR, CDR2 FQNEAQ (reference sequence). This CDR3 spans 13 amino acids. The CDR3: CASSSAGLYEQYF. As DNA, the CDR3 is TGTGCCAGCAGCTCTGCTGGACTCTACGAGCAGTACTTC.

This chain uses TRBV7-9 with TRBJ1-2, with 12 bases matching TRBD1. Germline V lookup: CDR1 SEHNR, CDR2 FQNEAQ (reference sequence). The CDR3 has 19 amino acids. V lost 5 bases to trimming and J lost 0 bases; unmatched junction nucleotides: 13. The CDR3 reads CASSPPVPGTGGSNYGYTF. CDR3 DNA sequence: TGTGCCAGCAGCCCTCCCGTTCCCGGGACAGGGGGCTCTAACTATGGCTACACCTTC. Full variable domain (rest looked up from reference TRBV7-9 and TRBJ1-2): DTGVSQNPRHKITKRGQNVTFRCDPISEHNRLYWYRQTLGQGPEFLTYFQNEAQLEKSRLLSDRFSAERPKGSFSTLEIQRTEQGDSAMYLCASSPPVPGTGGSNYGYTFGSGTRLTVV.

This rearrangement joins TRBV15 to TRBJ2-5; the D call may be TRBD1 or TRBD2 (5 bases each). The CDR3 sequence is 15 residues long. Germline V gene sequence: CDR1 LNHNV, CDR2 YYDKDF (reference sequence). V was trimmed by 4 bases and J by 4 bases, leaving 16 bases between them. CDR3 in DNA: TGTGCCACCAGCACAGGGTTTAGAGGGATAGAGACCCAGTACTTC. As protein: CATSTGFRGIETQYF.

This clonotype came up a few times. The CDR3 DNA reads as TGTGCCAGCAGTTATATTTTCAATCAGCCCCAGCATTTT. Protein product: CASSYIFNQPQHF. The genes are TRBV6-2 or TRBV6-3 and TRBJ1-5; D remains unclear. The CDR3 length is 13 residues. Trimming took 3 bases from V and 3 from J, leaving 6 bases between them. The V gene's germline CDR1 is MNHEY and CDR2 SVGEGT.

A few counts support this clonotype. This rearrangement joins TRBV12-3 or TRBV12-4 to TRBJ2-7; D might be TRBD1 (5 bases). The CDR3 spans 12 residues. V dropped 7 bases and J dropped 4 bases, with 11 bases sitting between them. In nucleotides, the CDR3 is TGTGCCAGCACCTCCCAGGGTTACGAGCAGTACTTC. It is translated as CASTSQGYEQYF.